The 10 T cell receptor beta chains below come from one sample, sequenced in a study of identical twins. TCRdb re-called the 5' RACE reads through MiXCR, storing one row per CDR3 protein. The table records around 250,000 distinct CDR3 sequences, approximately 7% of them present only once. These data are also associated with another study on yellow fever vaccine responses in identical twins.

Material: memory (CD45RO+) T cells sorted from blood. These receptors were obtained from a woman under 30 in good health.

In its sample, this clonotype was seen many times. The CDR3 sequence: CSVGVSTTSYEQYF. CDR3 DNA: TGCAGCGTTGGGGTCTCGACAACTTCCTACGAGCAGTACTTC. The rearrangement uses TRBV29-1 and TRBJ2-7, with no clear D. This CDR3 is 14 amino acids long. The V gene lost 4 bases and the J gene lost 1 base, with 14 bases spanning the gap. Germline CDR1 reads SQVTM; CDR2 reads ANQGSEA.

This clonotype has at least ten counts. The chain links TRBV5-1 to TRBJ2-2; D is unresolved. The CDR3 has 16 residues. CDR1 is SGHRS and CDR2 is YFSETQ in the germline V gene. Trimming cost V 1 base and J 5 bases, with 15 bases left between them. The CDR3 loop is CASSLMVGPATGELFF. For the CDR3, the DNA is TGCGCCAGCAGCTTGATGGTCGGGCCAGCGACCGGGGAGCTGTTTTTT.

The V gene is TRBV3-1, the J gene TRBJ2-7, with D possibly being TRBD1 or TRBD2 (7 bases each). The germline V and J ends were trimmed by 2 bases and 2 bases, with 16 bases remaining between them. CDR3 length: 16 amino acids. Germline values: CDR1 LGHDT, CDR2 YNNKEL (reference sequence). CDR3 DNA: TGTGCCAGCAGCCAATCAGGGGGGGCTCGAACCTACGAGCAGTACTTC. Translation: CASSQSGGARTYEQYF.

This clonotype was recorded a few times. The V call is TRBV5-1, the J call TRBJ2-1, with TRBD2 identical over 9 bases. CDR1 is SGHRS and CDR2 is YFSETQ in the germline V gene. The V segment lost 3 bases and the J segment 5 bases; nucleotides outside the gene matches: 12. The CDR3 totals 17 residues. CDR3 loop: CASSSGTSRLHHNEQFF. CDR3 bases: TGCGCCAGCAGCTCGGGGACTAGCAGACTCCATCACAATGAGCAGTTCTTC.

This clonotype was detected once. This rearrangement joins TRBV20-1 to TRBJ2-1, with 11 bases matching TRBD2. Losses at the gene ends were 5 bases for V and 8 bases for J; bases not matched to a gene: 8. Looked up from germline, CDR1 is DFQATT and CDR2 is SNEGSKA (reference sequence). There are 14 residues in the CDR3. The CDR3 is CSADRLAGFDEQFF. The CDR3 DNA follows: TGCAGTGCTGATAGACTAGCGGGATTTGATGAGCAGTTCTTC.

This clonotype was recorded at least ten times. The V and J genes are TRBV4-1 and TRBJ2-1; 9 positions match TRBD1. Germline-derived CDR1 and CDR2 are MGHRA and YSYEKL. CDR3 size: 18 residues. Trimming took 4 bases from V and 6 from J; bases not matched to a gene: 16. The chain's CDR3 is CASSPKGTGTGFGNEQFF. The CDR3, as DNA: TGCGCCAGCAGCCCGAAGGGGACCGGGACAGGGTTTGGCAATGAGCAGTTCTTC.

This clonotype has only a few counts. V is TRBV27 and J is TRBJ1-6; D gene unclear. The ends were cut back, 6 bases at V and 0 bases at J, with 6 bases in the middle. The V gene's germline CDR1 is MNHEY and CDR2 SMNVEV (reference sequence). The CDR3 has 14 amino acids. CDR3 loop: CASSLISYNSPLHF. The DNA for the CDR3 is TGTGCCAGCAGCTTGATCTCCTATAATTCACCCCTCCACTTT.

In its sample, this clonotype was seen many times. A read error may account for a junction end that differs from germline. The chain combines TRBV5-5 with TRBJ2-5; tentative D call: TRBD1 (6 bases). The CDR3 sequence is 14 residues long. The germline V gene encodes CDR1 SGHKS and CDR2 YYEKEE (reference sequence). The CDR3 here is CASSSGTIQETQYF. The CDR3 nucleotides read TGCGCCAGCAGCTCGGGGACAATCCAAGAGACCCAGTACTTC.

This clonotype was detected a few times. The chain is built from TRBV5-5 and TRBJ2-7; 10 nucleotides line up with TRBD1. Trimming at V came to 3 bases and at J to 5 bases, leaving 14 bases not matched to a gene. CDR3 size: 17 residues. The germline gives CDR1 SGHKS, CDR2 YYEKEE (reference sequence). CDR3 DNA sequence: TGTGCCAGCAGCTGGGGTCCCGGGACAGGGGTCGGTAACGAGCAGTACGTC. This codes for CASSWGPGTGVGNEQYV.

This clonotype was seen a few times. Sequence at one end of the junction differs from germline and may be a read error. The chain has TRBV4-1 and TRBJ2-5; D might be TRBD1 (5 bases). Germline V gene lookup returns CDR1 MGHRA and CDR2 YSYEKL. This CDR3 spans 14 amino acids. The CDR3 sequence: CTSSLTTVQETQYF. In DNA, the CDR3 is TGCACCAGCAGCCTAACGACAGTCCAAGAGACCCAGTACTTC.